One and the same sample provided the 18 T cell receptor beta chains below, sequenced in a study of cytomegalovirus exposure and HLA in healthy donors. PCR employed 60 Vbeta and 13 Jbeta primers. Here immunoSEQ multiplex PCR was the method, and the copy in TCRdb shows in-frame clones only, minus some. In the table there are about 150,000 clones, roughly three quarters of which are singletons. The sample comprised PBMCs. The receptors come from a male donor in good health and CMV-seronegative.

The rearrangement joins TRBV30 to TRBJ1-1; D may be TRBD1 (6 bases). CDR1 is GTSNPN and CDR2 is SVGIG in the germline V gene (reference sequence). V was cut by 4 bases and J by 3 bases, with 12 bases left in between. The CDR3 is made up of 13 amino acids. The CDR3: CAWTGGFYTEAFF. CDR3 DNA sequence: TGTGCCTGGACGGGGGGCTTTTACACTGAAGCTTTCTTT.

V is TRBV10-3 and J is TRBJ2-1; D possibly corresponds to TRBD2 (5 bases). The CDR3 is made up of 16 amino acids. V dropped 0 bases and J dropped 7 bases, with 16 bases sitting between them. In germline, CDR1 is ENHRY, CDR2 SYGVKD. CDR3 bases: TGTGCCATCAGTGAGTCCGCCTTACGATCGGGGAATGAGCAGTTCTTC. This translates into CAISESALRSGNEQFF.

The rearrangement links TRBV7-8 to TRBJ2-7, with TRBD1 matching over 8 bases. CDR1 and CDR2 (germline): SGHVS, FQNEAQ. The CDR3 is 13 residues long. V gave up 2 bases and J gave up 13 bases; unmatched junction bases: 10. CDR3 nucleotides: TGTGCCAGCAGCTTAACTTCGACAGGGGTCCCTTACTTC. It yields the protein CASSLTSTGVPYF.

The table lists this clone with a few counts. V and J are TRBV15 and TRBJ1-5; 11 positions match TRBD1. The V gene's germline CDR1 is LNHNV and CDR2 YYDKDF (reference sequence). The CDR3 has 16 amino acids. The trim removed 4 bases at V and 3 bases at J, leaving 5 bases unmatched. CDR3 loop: CATSNRDRGFNQPQHF. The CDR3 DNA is TGTGCCACCAGCAACCGGGACAGGGGGTTCAATCAGCCCCAGCATTTT.

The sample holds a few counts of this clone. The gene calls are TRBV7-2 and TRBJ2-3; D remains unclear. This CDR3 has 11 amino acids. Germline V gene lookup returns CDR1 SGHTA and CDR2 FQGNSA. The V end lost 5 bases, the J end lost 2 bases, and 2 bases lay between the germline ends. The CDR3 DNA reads TGTGCCAGCAGCCTCACAGATACGCAGTATTTT. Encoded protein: CASSLTDTQYF.

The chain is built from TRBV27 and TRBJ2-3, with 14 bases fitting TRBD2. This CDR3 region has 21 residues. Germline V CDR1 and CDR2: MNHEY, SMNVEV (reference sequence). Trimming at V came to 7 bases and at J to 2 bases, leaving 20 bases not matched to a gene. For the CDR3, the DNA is TGTGCCAGCAAAGGGGGGGCGGGACTAGCGGGAGCATTCCCTTCCACAGATACGCAGTATTTT. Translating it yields CASKGGAGLAGAFPSTDTQYF.

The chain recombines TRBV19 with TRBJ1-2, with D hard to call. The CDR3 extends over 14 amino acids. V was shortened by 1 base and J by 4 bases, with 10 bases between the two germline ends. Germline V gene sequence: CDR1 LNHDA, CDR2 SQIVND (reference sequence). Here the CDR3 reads CASSIGSGFYGYTF. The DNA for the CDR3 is TGTGCCAGTAGTATAGGAAGTGGCTTCTATGGCTACACCTTC.

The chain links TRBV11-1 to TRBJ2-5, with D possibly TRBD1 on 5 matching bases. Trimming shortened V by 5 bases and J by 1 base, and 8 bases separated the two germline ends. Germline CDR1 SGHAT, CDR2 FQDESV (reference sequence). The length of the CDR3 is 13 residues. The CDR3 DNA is TGTGCCAGCAGCCCGACAGTCCAAGAGACCCAGTACTTC. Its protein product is CASSPTVQETQYF.

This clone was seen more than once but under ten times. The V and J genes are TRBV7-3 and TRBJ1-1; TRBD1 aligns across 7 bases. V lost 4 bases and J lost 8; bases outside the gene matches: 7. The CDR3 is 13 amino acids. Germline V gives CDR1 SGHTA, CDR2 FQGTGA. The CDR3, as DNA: TGTGCCAGCAGCTCGGACAGGCTAGCGGAAGCTTTCTTT. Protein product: CASSSDRLAEAFF.

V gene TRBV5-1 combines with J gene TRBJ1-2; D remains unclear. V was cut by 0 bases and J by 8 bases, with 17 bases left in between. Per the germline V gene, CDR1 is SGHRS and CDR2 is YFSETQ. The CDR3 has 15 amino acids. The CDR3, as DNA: TGCGCCAGCAGCTTGGGAAGGACTAACAGAGGCGGCTACACCTTC. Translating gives CASSLGRTNRGGYTF.

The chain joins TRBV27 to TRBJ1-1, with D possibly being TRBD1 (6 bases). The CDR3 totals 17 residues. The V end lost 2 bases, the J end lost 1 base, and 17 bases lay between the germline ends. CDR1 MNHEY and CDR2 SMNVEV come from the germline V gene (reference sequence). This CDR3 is CASSLLPGTTQNTEAFF. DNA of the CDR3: TGTGCCAGCAGTTTACTACCAGGGACAACTCAGAACACTGAAGCTTTCTTT.

The CDR3 DNA follows: TGTGCCAGCAGTTTTACAGGGTCCGGCACAGATACGCAGTATTTT. Amino acids: CASSFTGSGTDTQYF. The rearrangement uses TRBV27 and TRBJ2-3, with D maybe TRBD1 (6 bases). Germline V gene sequence: CDR1 MNHEY, CDR2 SMNVEV (reference sequence). Trimming stripped 3 bases from V and 1 base from J, with 11 bases between. The CDR3 length is 15 residues.

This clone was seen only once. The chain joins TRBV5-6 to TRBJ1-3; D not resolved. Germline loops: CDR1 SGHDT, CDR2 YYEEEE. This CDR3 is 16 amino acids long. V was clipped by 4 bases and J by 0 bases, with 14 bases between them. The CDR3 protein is CASSALPRPSGNTIYF. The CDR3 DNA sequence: TGTGCCAGCAGCGCCCTACCGCGCCCCTCTGGAAACACCATATATTTT.

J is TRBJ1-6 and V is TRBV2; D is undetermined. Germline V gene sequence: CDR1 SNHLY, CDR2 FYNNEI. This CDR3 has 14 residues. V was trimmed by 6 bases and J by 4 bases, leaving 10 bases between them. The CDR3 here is CASRGSGYNSPLHF. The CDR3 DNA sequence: TGTGCCAGCAGGGGGTCGGGATATAATTCACCCCTCCACTTT.

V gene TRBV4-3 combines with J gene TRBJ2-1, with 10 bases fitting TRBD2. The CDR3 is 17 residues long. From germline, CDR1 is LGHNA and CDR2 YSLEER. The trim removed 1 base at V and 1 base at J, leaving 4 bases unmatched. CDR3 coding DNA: TGCGCCAGCAGCCAAGCCCCTAGCGGGAGTTCCTACAATGAGCAGTTCTTC. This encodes CASSQAPSGSSYNEQFF.

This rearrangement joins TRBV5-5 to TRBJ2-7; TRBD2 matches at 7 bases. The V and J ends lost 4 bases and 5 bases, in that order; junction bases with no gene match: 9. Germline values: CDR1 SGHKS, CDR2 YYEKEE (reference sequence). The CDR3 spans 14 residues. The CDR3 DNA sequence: TGTGCCAGCAGCCACCCGGGACTATCCCACGAGCAGTACTTC. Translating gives CASSHPGLSHEQYF.

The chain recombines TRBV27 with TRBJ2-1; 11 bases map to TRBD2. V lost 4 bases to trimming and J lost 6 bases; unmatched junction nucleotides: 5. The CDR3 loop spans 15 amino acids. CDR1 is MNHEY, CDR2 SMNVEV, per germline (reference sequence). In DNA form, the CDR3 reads TGTGCCAGCAGTTCCGGGACTAGCGGAATCAATGAGCAGTTCTTC. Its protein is CASSSGTSGINEQFF.

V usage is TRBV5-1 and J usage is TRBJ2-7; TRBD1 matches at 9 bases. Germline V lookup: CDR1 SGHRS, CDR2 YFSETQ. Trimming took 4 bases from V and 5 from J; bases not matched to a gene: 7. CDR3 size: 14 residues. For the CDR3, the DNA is TGCGCCAGCAGCCTCCCGGGACAGGGCGACGAGCAGTACTTC. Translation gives CASSLPGQGDEQYF.